This T cell receptor beta chain was sequenced for a study of vaccination effects on CD4 cells after COVID-19. This table comes from immunoSEQ multiplex PCR, and its TCRdb copy is limited to in-frame clones, with some not included. The sample gives some 50,000 clones, 65% to 80% of which show up once; roughly 6% is in the top ten. As concerns this clone: What it recognizes is unknown.

Trimming removed 1 base from V and 6 bases from J, with 12 bases in between. The germline V gene has CDR1 SGHTA and CDR2 FQGNSA. This CDR3 is 15 amino acids long. An approximately 10-day culture period preceded the isolation of CD4+ T cells. Each vaccine recipient was nucleocapsid antibody negative and had no prior SARS-CoV-2 infection. The source is a human donor who received a COVID-19 vaccine. This specimen consisted of CD4+ T cells from PBMCs cultured without peptide, obtained before COVID-19 vaccination. The chain joins TRBV7-2 to TRBJ2-2; no clear D gene. CDR3 nucleotide sequence: TGTGCCAGCAGCTTAGGGCCCTCCAGGCCCGGGGAGCTGTTTTTT. As protein: CASSLGPSRPGELFF.